This T cell receptor (beta chain) was sequenced during a study of vaccination and CD4 T cells after COVID-19. Across the whole study: Post-vaccine sampling followed dose two by a median approximately 70 days (range 14 to 241).

For this clonotype: What it binds is not known.

This CDR3 contains 13 residues. Trimming took 4 bases from V and 4 from J, leaving 6 bases between them. Germline loops: CDR1 KGHDR, CDR2 SFDVKD. Study-wide results and limits: In convalescent patients, 304 of 307 vaccine-specific clones were mono-reactive for SARS-CoV-2 spike.

Treatment of the sample: approximately nine-day PBMC culture with coronavirus spike peptide pools or control peptides (ViraFEST assay). The Oncomine TCR Beta short-read assay was applied to DNA of cultured CD4+ T cells. TCRdb independently ran MiXCR on the PCR reads; one entry per CDR3 protein. The sample consists of approximately 20,000 distinct CDR3 sequences, roughly three fifths of them appearing once. The sequence was obtained from a human donor who had recovered from COVID-19. Material: CD4+ T cells from blood, cultured in vitro. The chain couples TRBV24-1 to TRBJ2-2, with D uncertain. The CDR3 sequence is CATSESGTGELFF. The CDR3 region has the DNA TGTGCCACCAGTGAGTCAGGCACCGGGGAGCTGTTTTTT.